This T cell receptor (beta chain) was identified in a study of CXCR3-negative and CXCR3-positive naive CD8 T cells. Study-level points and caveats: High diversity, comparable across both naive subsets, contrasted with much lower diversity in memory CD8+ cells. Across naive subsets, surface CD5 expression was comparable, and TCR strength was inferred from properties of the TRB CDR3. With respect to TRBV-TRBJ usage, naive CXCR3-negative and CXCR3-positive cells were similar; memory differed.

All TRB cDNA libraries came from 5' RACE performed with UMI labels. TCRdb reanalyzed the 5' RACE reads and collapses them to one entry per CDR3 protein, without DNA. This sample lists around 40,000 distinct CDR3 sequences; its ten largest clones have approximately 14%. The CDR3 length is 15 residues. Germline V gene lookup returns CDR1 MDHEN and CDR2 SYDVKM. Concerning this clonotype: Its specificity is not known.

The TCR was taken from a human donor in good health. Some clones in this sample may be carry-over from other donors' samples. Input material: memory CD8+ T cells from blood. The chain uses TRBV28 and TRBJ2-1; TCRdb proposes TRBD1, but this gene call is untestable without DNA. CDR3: CASSTAGTSYNEQFF.